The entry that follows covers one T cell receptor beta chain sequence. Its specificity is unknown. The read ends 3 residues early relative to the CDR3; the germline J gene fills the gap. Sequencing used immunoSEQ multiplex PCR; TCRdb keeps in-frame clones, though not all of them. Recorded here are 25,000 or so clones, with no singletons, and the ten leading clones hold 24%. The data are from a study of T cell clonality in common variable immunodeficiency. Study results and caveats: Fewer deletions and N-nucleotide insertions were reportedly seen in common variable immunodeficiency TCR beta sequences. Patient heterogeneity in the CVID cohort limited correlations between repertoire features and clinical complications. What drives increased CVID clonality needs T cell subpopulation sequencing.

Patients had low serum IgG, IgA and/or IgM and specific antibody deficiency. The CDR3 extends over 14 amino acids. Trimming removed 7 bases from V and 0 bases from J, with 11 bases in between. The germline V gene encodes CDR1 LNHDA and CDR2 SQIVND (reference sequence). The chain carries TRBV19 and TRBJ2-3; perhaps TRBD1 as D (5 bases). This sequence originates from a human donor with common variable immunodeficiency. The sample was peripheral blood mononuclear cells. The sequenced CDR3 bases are TGTGCCAGTACCAGTAGACAGAGCACAGATACG. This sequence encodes CASTSRQSTDT. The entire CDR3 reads CASTSRQSTDTQYF.